What follows describes a single T cell receptor beta chain. Its target is not known. TCRdb's copy holds only in-frame clones and misses some; the assay was immunoSEQ multiplex PCR. This sample carries tens of thousands of clones, about four fifths of them seen once, and the ten largest clones take 15% to 20%. The sample comes from a study of Ad26.COV2.S vaccination and SARS-CoV-2 variants. The CDR3 is 15 amino acids. The V segment lost 1 base and the J segment 4 bases; nucleotides outside the gene matches: 4. Germline V CDR1 and CDR2: LGHNA, YSLEER. Study-wide findings and caveats: It was reported that spike-specific CD8+ and CD4+ T cell responses were substantially broad after vaccination. Ad26.COV2.S recipients had broader spike-specific TCRs (P = 0.0014).

The chain employs TRBV4-3 and TRBJ2-5, with 9 bases lining up with TRBD2. This sequence originates from a human donor who had recovered from COVID-19. Sequencing used peripheral blood, obtained after recovery from COVID-19. For the CDR3, the DNA is TGCGCCAGCAGCCAAGTTGTTAGCGGGAGAGAGACCCAGTACTTC. Translation: CASSQVVSGRETQYF.